This T cell receptor (beta chain) appears in the sequencing data of a study of blood T cells in healthy people across ages. Study-level background: About one barcoded TCR beta cDNA was captured per two T cells. Regarding the study as a whole: Age advanced and TCR beta diversity per million T cells fell, roughly linearly.

The V gene's germline CDR1 is LGHDT and CDR2 YNNKEL (reference sequence). The CDR3 loop spans 15 amino acids. About this clonotype itself: Antigen: not known. Germline is not matched at one junction end, which may reflect a read error.

Using a J-beta primer mix together with a sample-barcoded 5' primer, a second PCR was run for 7 to 11 cycles. Using its own MiXCR run on the 5' RACE reads, TCRdb lists one record per CDR3 protein. This table has over 600,000 distinct CDR3 sequences, roughly 41% appearing once. Donors were healthy Caucasian individuals from Russia aged roughly 6 to 90. Sequencing was performed on blood. The chain is built from TRBV3-1 and TRBJ2-1; 10 nucleotides line up with TRBD1. The TCR comes from an elderly man in good health. CDR3 in amino acids: CTSSRQGAKYNEQFF. The CDR3 region has the DNA TGTACCAGCAGCAGACAGGGGGCGAAATACAATGAGCAGTTCTTC.